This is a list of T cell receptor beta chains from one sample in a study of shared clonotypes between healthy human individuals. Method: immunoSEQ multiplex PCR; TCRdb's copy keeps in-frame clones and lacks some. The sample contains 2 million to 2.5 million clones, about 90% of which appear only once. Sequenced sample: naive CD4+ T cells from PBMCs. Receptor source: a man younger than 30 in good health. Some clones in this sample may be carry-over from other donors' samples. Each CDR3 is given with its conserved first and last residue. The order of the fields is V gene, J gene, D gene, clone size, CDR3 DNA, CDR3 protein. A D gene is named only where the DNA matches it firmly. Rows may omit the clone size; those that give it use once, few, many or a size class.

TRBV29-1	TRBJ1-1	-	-	TGCAGCAGTCTTTTACAGGCGAACACTGAAGCTTTCTTT	CSSLLQANTEAFF
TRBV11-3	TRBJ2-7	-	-	TGTGCCAGCAGCTTAGCCGGGATCGGGTACGAGCAGTACTTC	CASSLAGIGYEQYF
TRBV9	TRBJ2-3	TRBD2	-	TGTGCCAGCAGCGTAGCGGGGGGGAGTTCAGATACGCAGTATTTT	CASSVAGGSSDTQYF
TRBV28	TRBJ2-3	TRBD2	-	TGTGCCAGCAGTAATAGCGGGGGGGGCACAGATACGCAGTATTTT	CASSNSGGGTDTQYF
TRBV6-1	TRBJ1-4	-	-	TGTGCCAGCAGTGAGGGCCGCGGGGCTAATGAAAAACTGTTTTTT	CASSEGRGANEKLFF
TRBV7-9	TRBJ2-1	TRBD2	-	TGTGCCAGCAGCTCAACCCTAGCGGGAGAGGGAGGTGAGCAGTTCTTC	CASSSTLAGEGGEQFF
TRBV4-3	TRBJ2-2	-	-	TGCGCCAGCAGCCAAGATCCCGGGACGGCCTCGAACACCGGGGAGCTGTTTTTT	CASSQDPGTASNTGELFF
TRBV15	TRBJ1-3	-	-	TGTGCCACCAGCAGAGATATCGGCGCAGGCCTATGGAACACCATATATTTT	CATSRDIGAGLWNTIYF
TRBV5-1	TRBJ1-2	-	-	TGCGCCAGCAGCTTTGGAGACGCGACCTATGGCTACACCTTC	CASSFGDATYGYTF
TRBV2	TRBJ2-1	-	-	TGTGCCAGCAGTGAGGCTCCCAAAGGGCAGTTCTTC	CASSEAPKGQFF
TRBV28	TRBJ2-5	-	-	TGTGCCAGCAGTTTATTGCAGATCCAAGAGACCCAGTACTTC	CASSLLQIQETQYF
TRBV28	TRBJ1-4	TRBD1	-	TGTGCCAGCGGACAGGACAGCAAGGGGGATGAAAAACTGTTTTTT	CASGQDSKGDEKLFF
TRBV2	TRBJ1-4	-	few	TGTGCCAGCAGTGAACGTGGGCGGAATGAAAAACTGTTTTTT	CASSERGRNEKLFF
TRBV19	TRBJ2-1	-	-	TGTGCCAGTAGCCGAGATTGGGCCAATGAGCAGTTCTTC	CASSRDWANEQFF
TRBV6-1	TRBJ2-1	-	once	TGTGCCAGCAGCCGACTAGGTTCCTACAATGAGCAGTTCTTC	CASSRLGSYNEQFF
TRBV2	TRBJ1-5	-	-	TGTGCCAGCAGTGATCGGGCTTGGGTTAGCAATCAGCCCCAGCATTTT	CASSDRAWVSNQPQHF
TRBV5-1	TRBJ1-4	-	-	TGCGCCAGCAGCCCTGATGTGGGGGAACGGGGGGAACTGTTTTTT	CASSPDVGERGELFF
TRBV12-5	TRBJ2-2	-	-	TGTGCTAGTGGTTTGGTAGGTCCGAACACCGGGGAGCTGTTTTTT	CASGLVGPNTGELFF